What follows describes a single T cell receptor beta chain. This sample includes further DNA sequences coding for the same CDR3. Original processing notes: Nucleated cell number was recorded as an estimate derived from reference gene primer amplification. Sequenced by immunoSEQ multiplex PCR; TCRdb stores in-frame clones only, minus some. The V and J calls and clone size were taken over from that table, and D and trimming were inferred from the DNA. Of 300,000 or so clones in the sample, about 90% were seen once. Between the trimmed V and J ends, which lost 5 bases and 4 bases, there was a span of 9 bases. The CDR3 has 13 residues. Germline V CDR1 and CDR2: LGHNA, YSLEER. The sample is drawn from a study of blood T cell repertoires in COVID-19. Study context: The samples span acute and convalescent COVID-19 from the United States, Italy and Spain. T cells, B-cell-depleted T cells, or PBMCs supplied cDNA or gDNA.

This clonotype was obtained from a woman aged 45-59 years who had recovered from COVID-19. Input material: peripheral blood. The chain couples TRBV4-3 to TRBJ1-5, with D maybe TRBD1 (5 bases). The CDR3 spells CASSGGSNQPQHF. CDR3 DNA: TGCGCCAGCAGCGGGGGGTCAAATCAGCCCCAGCATTTT.